This paragraph covers one T cell receptor beta chain sequence. Its antigen is unknown. Per-nucleotide qualities are absent, and no much larger clonotype sits a single base away. TCRbeta CDR3 regions were amplified from genomic DNA using the immunoSEQ Assay, a bias-controlled multiplex PCR. Concerning the study's data processing: Within the assay, amplification of reference gene primers was used to estimate how many nucleated cells each sample contained. To quantify the absolute abundance of each unique TCRbeta CDR3 rearrangement, sequence reads were collapsed and filtered. Productive Simpson clonality was computed per sample as the square root of Simpson's diversity index over productive rearrangements. TCRdb took over this immuneACCESS table, retaining in-frame rearrangements with V and J assigned. Such tables are incomplete; in checked studies, under half of the missing clones stem from an unresolved V gene, and the remainder is unexplained. The V and J calls and clone size come from that table; D and trimming were worked out from the DNA. This sample comprises around 460,000 clones, roughly 90% of them detected only once. Of the sample, 0.65% to 1% is held by the ten largest clones.

In Seattle, one collaborating source enrolled patients while the infection was active and tracked those patients longitudinally over the course of disease. Whole blood was collected in K2EDTA tubes by collaborating institutions according to the institutions' own protocols. For TCRbeta analysis, collaborator samples were shipped as frozen whole blood, as isolated PBMCs, or as DNA extracted from either sample type. The CDR3 runs 16 amino acids, cysteine and phenylalanine included. Only the CDR3 part of the read is kept: 48 bases, read in frame from the first base. The junction shows trimming of 3 bases on V and 1 base on J, and the gene matches do not reach 11 bases of it. CDR1 DFQATT and CDR2 SNEGSKA are derived from the germline V gene (reference sequence). This record belongs to a study of blood T cell repertoires in COVID-19 (TCRdb year 2020). Regarding the research as a whole: Samples from collaborators originated in the United States, Italy and Spain and spanned both the acute and convalescent phases of COVID-19. The material from the prospective study consisted of cDNA or gDNA derived from T cells, B-cell-depleted T cells, or PBMCs. Subjects who had been exposed to COVID-19, were actively infected with it, or had recovered from it provided the deeply sampled blood TCRbeta repertoires that made up the dataset. A freely available public database, intended as a resource for researchers studying the immune response to SARS-CoV-2, is where the repertoires were released. Samples came from the ongoing ImmuneRACE study (first 160 participants) plus 1,254 subjects from 6 global collaborators. A de-identified subject ID, COVID-19 status, age in years and sex were almost always included in the sample metadata. Where available, HLA class I and class II types were obtained from metadata supplied by the sample provider rather than from assay-based typing.

What the work shows at the level of the full study, not this receptor alone: Clinical and demographic metadata were provided uncurated, with the amount varying by source and participant.

The sequencing input was peripheral blood. The chain links TRBV20-1 with TRBJ2-5, with 7 junctional bases fitting TRBD1. The sequence derives from a man aged 18 to 30 with COVID-19, enrolled during active disease. The CDR3 region: CSASAWGRQGQETQYF. The sequenced DNA: TGCAGTGCTAGTGCCTGGGGGAGACAGGGCCAAGAGACCCAGTACTTC.